Below, 21 T cell receptor beta chains from the same sample are listed, as sequenced in a study of T cells in localized non-small cell lung cancer. Here immunoSEQ multiplex PCR was the method, and the copy in TCRdb shows in-frame clones only, minus some. The data contain approximately 31,000 clones, approximately 90% of them seen just once; the ten biggest clones take up less than 20%. Sequencing used peripheral blood mononuclear cells, obtained before any cancer treatment. Source of these receptors: a man aged 40-75 years with stage III lung adenocarcinoma.

The chain recombines TRBV5-1 with TRBJ2-2, with D possibly TRBD2 on 5 matching bases. CDR3 size: 13 residues. The V gene's germline CDR1 is SGHRS and CDR2 YFSETQ. Between the trimmed V and J ends, which lost 4 bases and 1 base, there was a span of 5 bases. The CDR3: CASSEGNTGELFF. The DNA for the CDR3 is TGCGCCAGCAGCGAGGGGAACACCGGGGAGCTGTTTTTT.

CDR3: CASSQRGETQYF. The CDR3 DNA reads as TGTGCCAGCAGTCAGCGAGGGGAGACCCAGTACTTC. The rearrangement joins TRBV28 to TRBJ2-5; TRBD2 might be the D (5 bases). The V and J ends lost 5 bases and 5 bases respectively, with 9 bases between them. Germline V gene data show CDR1 as MDHEN and CDR2 as SYDVKM. The length of the CDR3 is 12 residues.

The genes are TRBV2 and TRBJ2-3; no definite D call. The CDR3 loop spans 14 amino acids. Germline loops: CDR1 SNHLY, CDR2 FYNNEI. The V and J ends lost 6 bases and 0 bases respectively, with 10 bases between them. Here the CDR3 reads CASRGGPSTDTQYF. The CDR3 region has the DNA TGTGCCAGCAGAGGCGGTCCTAGCACAGATACGCAGTATTTT.

V gene TRBV7-9 combines with J gene TRBJ1-3, with no clear D. The CDR3 sequence is 13 residues long. V lost 1 base, J lost 2 bases, and 3 bases lay in between. CDR1 is SEHNR, CDR2 FQNEAQ, per germline (reference sequence). This CDR3 reads CASSLEAGNTIYF. Here the CDR3 DNA reads TGTGCCAGCAGCTTAGAAGCTGGAAACACCATATATTTT. Full variable domain (missing parts from reference TRBV7-9 and TRBJ1-3): DTGVSQNPRHKITKRGQNVTFRCDPISEHNRLYWYRQTLGQGPEFLTYFQNEAQLEKSRLLSDRFSAERPKGSFSTLEIQRTEQGDSAMYLCASSLEAGNTIYFGEGSWLTVV.

V usage is TRBV7-2 and J usage is TRBJ2-6, with D perhaps matching TRBD2 (6 bases). V was cut by 2 bases and J by 3 bases, with 8 bases left in between. Germline V gene lookup returns CDR1 SGHTA and CDR2 FQGNSA. This CDR3 comprises 15 residues. The CDR3 region has the DNA TGTGCCAGCAGCTTACGGGGGAGTGGGGCCAACGTCCTGACTTTC. This gives the protein CASSLRGSGANVLTF.

This chain joins TRBV4-1 and TRBJ2-3, with a weak D call TRBD2 (6 bases). The CDR3 sequence is 16 residues long. Germline CDR1 reads MGHRA; CDR2 reads YSYEKL. V lost 8 bases and J 4 bases, leaving 22 bases between the germline ends. DNA for the CDR3: TGCGCCAGCGGTATCACGATAGCGGTGGGGGCAGATACGCAGTATTTT. Translated: CASGITIAVGADTQYF.

The chain carries TRBV27 and TRBJ2-2; D unresolved. The V gene's germline CDR1 is MNHEY and CDR2 SMNVEV (reference sequence). CDR3 length: 11 residues. The germline V and J ends were trimmed by 8 bases and 7 bases, with 8 bases remaining between them. The CDR3 DNA follows: TGTGCCAGCCAACCGGACGGGGAGCTGTTTTTT. This encodes CASQPDGELFF.

This chain uses TRBV6-4 with TRBJ1-1; TRBD1 aligns across 9 bases. The CDR3 consists of 18 residues. The V and J ends lost 4 bases and 4 bases, in that order; junction bases with no gene match: 16. CDR1 and CDR2 from the germline V gene are MRHNA and SNTAGT. The CDR3 nucleotides read TGTGCCAGCAGTGGGGGACAGGGAGAGGGGAACTTCGGCACTGAAGCTTTCTTT. As protein: CASSGGQGEGNFGTEAFF.

V and J are TRBV7-9 and TRBJ2-7; the D is unclear. The V and J ends lost 2 bases and 5 bases respectively, with 4 bases between them. The CDR3 contains 11 residues. From germline, CDR1 is SEHNR and CDR2 FQNEAQ (reference sequence). DNA of the CDR3: TGTGCCAGCAGCTTAAACCACGAGCAGTACTTC. It encodes CASSLNHEQYF.

The V call is TRBV7-2, the J call TRBJ2-1; the match to TRBD2 covers 9 bases. Germline V gene sequence: CDR1 SGHTA, CDR2 FQGNSA. The CDR3 length is 15 residues. The V and J ends lost 2 bases and 6 bases, in that order; junction bases with no gene match: 5. CDR3 sequence (DNA): TGTGCCAGCAGCTTAATGGCGGGGGGGCCCAATGAGCAGTTCTTC. It translates to CASSLMAGGPNEQFF.

The rearrangement uses TRBV7-2 and TRBJ1-5; tentative D call: TRBD1 (5 bases). V lost 3 bases and J 7 bases, leaving 13 bases between the germline ends. Germline loops: CDR1 SGHTA, CDR2 FQGNSA. This CDR3 is 14 amino acids long. Here the CDR3 reads CASSLAGALQPQHF. CDR3 coding DNA: TGTGCCAGCAGCTTGGCCGGGGCTCTCCAGCCCCAGCATTTT.

The V call is TRBV19, the J call TRBJ1-1, with 8 bases aligning to TRBD1. The CDR3 consists of 15 residues. V lost 5 bases to trimming and J lost 5 bases; unmatched junction nucleotides: 10. Per germline, CDR1 LNHDA and CDR2 SQIVND (reference sequence). CDR3 sequence: CASSPDRALGTEAFF. The CDR3 DNA follows: TGTGCCAGTAGTCCGGACAGGGCGTTGGGAACTGAAGCTTTCTTT.

This clone was found once. This CDR3 is CASSYIAGYQTDTQYF. CDR3 nucleotides: TGTGCCAGCAGTTACATTGCGGGGTATCAGACAGATACGCAGTATTTT. The chain recombines TRBV6-5 with TRBJ2-3, with D possibly matching TRBD2 (6 bases). From germline, CDR1 is MNHEY and CDR2 SVGAGI. CDR3 size: 16 residues. V dropped 2 bases and J dropped 3 bases, with 15 bases sitting between them.

The V and J genes are TRBV19 and TRBJ1-1; D uncertain. There are 17 residues in the CDR3. Trimming took 5 bases from V and 0 from J, leaving 19 bases between them. Germline V gene data show CDR1 as LNHDA and CDR2 as SQIVND (reference sequence). This CDR3 reads CASSRPPDGQLNTEAFF. The DNA of the CDR3 is TGTGCCAGTAGTCGTCCCCCTGATGGGCAGCTGAACACTGAAGCTTTCTTT.

V is TRBV6-4 and J is TRBJ2-5; no clear D gene. V was clipped by 2 bases and J by 6 bases, with 4 bases between them. The CDR3 is 11 amino acids. Germline V gene data show CDR1 as MRHNA and CDR2 as SNTAGT. The CDR3 protein is CASSDLKTQYF. The CDR3 DNA sequence: TGTGCCAGCAGTGACCTGAAGACCCAGTACTTC.

The chain uses TRBV6-6 and TRBJ1-1, with D possibly TRBD1 on 5 matching bases. The CDR3 consists of 14 residues. V lost 6 bases and J 4 bases, leaving 15 bases between the germline ends. CDR1 and CDR2 (germline): MNHNY, SVGAGI (reference sequence). This chain's CDR3 is CASSQDMGVTEAFF. The CDR3 DNA reads TGTGCCAGCAGCCAGGACATGGGGGTCACTGAAGCTTTCTTT.

The chain is built from TRBV11-3 and TRBJ2-5; 9 bases fit TRBD1. From germline, CDR1 is SGHNT and CDR2 YENEEA. The V gene end was trimmed by 2 bases and the J gene end by 4 bases; junction bases not matched to a gene: 11. This CDR3 comprises 17 residues. CDR3 sequence reads: CASSLSHRGRVSETQYF. The CDR3 region has the DNA TGTGCCAGCAGCTTATCTCACAGGGGGCGAGTGTCAGAGACCCAGTACTTC.

The chain combines TRBV18 with TRBJ2-7, with D unclear. The length of the CDR3 is 12 residues. V lost 3 bases, J lost 5 bases, and 8 bases lay in between. Germline CDR1 and CDR2: KGHSH and LQKENI. Written as DNA, the CDR3 is TGTGCCAGCTCACCTGTGGTTCACGAGCAGTACTTC. This translates into CASSPVVHEQYF.

This chain joins TRBV7-2 and TRBJ1-3; tentative D call: TRBD1 (5 bases). The CDR3 contains 15 residues. Germline values: CDR1 SGHTA, CDR2 FQGNSA. V was shortened by 0 bases and J by 0 bases, with 6 bases between the two germline ends. Here the CDR3 reads CASSLAGVSGNTIYF. CDR3 nucleotide sequence: TGTGCCAGCAGCTTAGCAGGGGTCTCTGGAAACACCATATATTTT.

V gene TRBV30 combines with J gene TRBJ1-1; D might be TRBD1 (6 bases). CDR1 GTSNPN and CDR2 SVGIG come from the germline V gene (reference sequence). The CDR3 has 14 residues. The V and J ends lost 3 bases and 4 bases respectively, with 15 bases between them. The chain's CDR3 is CAWRGGGAGTEAFF. The CDR3 DNA reads TGTGCCTGGAGGGGAGGGGGTGCGGGCACTGAAGCTTTCTTT.

This clone was observed a single time. The chain combines TRBV4-1 with TRBJ2-4; 10 nucleotides align to TRBD1. The CDR3 spans 18 residues. The V and J ends lost 1 base and 0 bases, in that order; junction bases with no gene match: 6. Germline CDR1 MGHRA, CDR2 YSYEKL. CDR3 residues: CASSQAGQGLLAKNIQYF. The CDR3 nucleotides read TGCGCCAGCAGCCAAGCGGGACAGGGGTTACTAGCCAAAAACATTCAGTACTTC.